This T cell receptor (beta chain) was observed in a study of cytotoxic CD8 clonotypes in ibrutinib-treated CLL. Study in general: The cohort had 11 relapsed/refractory and approximately 15 treatment-naive patients, 17 IGHV unmutated. On average, each sample had a few hundred thousand productive templates and approximately 100,000 productive rearrangements. Study-wide findings and caveats: Contraction or stability on treatment characterized the public clonotypes, which were uncommon. Clonality (at baseline) was higher than in age-matched healthy donors and tracked circulating CD8+ T-cell counts.

The CDR3 totals 12 residues. The germline CDR1 and CDR2 sequences are SGHTA and FQGNSA. V shed 5 bases and J shed 9 bases, with 13 bases lying between them. As regards this clone: Antigen: not known.

Assay used: immunoSEQ multiplex PCR; TCRdb lists only in-frame clones, some missing. The table has roughly 180,000 clones, approximately 80% seen once; the top ten hold around 4.5%. This clonotype was sampled from a human donor with chronic lymphocytic leukemia. Sequenced here: PBMCs, sampled after 24 months of ibrutinib treatment. This sequence joins TRBV7-2 and TRBJ1-1; unclear D gene. The DNA of the CDR3 is TGTGCCAGCAGCCCTTGGTCGGGAAAAGCTTTCTTT. Translated, it gives CASSPWSGKAFF.